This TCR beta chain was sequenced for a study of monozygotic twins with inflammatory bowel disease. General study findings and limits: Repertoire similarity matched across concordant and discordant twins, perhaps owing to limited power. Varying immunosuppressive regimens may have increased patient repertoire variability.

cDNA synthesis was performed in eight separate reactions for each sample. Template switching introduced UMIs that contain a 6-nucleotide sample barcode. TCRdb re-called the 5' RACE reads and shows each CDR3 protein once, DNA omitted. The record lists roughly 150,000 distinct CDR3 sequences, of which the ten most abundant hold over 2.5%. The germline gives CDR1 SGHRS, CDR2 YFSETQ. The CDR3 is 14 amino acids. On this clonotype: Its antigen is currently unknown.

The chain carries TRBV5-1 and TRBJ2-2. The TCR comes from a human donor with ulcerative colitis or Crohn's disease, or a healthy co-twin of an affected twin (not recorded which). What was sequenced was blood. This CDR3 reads CASSARDSNGELFF.